This T cell receptor beta chain emerged from a study of technical replicates of blood from a few donors. Sequencing used immunoSEQ multiplex PCR; TCRdb keeps in-frame clones, though not all of them. The sample consists of 55,000 to 80,000 clones, 93% of them appearing once. Unmatched junction bases numbered 13, after V lost 7 bases and J lost 4 bases. The germline V gene encodes CDR1 MDHEN and CDR2 SYDVKM. This CDR3 has 15 residues. This sequence joins TRBV28 and TRBJ2-7; TRBD1 matches 7 bases. The sequencing input was T cells isolated from PBMCs. The receptor was derived from a human donor in good health. In DNA, the CDR3 is TGTGCCAGCACTTACGTAGCAGGGGGATTTTACGAGCAGTACTTC. This gives the protein CASTYVAGGFYEQYF.